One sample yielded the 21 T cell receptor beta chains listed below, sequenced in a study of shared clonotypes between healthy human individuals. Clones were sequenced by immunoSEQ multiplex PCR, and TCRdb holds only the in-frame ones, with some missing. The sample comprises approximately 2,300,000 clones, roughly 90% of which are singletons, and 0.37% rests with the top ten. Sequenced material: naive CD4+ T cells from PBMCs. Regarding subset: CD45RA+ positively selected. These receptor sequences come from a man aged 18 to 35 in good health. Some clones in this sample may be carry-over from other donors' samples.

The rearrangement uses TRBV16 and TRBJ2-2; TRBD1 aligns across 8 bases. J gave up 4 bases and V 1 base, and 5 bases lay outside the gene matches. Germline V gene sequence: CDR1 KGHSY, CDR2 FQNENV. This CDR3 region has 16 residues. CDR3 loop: CASSQYRRGRTGELFF. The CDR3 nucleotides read TGTGCCAGCAGCCAATACCGCAGGGGGCGCACCGGGGAGCTGTTTTTT.

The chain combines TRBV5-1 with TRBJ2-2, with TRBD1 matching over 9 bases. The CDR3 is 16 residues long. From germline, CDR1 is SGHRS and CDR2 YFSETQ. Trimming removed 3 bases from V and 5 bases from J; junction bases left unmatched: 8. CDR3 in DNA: TGCGCCAGCAGCTCAGGCGTGACAGGGGGAACCGGGGAGCTGTTTTTT. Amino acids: CASSSGVTGGTGELFF.

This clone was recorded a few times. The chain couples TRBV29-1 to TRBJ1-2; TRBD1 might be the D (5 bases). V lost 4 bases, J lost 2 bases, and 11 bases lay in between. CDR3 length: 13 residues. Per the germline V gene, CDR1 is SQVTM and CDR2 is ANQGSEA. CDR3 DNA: TGCAGCGTTGCAGGCAGGGCGAACTATGGCTACACCTTC. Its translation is CSVAGRANYGYTF.

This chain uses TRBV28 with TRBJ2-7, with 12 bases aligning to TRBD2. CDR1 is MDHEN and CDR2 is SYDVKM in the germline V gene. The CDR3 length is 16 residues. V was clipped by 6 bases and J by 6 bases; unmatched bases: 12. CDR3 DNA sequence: TGTGCCAGCAGGCATACTAGCGGGAGGAGGGGTGGCGAGCAGTACTTC. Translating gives CASRHTSGRRGGEQYF. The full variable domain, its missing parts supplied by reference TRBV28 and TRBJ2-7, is DVKVTQSSRYLVKRTGEKVFLECVQDMDHENMFWYRQDPGLGLRLIYFSYDVKMKEKGDIPEGYSVSREKKERFSLILESASTNQTSMYLCASRHTSGRRGGEQYFGPGTRLTVT.

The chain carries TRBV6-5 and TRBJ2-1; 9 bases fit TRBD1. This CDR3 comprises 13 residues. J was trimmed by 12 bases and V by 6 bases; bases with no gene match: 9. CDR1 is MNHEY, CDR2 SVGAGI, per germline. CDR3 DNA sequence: TGTGCCAGCAGACCGGGACAGGGAGTGGGGCAGTTCTTC. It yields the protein CASRPGQGVGQFF.

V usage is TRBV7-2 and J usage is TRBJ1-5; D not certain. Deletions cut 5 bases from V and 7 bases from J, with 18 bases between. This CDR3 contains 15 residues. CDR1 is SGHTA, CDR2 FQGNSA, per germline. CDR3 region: CASSPGPTRSQPQHF. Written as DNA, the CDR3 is TGTGCCAGCAGCCCCGGACCTACACGGAGCCAGCCCCAGCATTTT.

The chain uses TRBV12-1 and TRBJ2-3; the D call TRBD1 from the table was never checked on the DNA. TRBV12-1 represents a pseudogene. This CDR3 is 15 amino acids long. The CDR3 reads CASSRPGQGADTQYF. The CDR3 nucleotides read TGTGCCAGCAGTCGTCCGGGACAGGGGGCAGATACGCAGTATTTT.

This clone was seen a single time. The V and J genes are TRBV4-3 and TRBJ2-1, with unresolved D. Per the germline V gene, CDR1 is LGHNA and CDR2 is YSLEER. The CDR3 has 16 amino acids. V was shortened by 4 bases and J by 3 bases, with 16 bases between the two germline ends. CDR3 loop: CASSRLGSYIYNEQFF. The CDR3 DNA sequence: TGCGCCAGCAGCCGCTTAGGGTCCTACATCTACAATGAGCAGTTCTTC.

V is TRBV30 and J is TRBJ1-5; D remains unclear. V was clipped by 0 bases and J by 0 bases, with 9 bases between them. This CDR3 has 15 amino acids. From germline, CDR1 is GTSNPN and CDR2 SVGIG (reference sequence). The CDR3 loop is CAWSVGFNSNQPQHF. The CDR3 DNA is TGTGCCTGGAGTGTAGGTTTTAATAGCAATCAGCCCCAGCATTTT.

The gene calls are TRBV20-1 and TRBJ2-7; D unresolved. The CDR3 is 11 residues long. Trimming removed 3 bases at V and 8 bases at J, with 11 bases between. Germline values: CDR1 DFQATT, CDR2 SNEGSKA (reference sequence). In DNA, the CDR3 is TGCAGTGCTAGTGGGCCAGGCAAGCAGTACTTC. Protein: CSASGPGKQYF.

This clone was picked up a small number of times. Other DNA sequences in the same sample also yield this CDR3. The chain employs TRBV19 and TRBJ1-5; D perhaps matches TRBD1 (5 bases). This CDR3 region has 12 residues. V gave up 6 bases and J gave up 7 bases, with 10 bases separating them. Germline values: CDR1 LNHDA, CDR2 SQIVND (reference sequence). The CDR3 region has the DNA TGTGCCAGTAGCCAGGGAGGACAGCCCCAGCATTTT. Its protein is CASSQGGQPQHF.

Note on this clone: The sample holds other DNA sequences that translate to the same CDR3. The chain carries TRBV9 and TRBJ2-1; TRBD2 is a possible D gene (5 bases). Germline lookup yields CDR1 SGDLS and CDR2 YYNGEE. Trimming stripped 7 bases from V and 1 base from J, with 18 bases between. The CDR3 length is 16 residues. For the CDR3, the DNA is TGTGCCAGCTCCCCCCGTGGGAGTGCGTCCTACAATGAGCAGTTCTTC. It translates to CASSPRGSASYNEQFF.

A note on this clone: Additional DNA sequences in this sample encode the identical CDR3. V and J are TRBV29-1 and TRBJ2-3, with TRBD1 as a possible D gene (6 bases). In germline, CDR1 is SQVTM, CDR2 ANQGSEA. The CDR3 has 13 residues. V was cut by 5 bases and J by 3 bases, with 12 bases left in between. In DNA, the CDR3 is TGCAGCGTTAAGGGGGTTGTAACAGATACGCAGTATTTT. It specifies CSVKGVVTDTQYF.

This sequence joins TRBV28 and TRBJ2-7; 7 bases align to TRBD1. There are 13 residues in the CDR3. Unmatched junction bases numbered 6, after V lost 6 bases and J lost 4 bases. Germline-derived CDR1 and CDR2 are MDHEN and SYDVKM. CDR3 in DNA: TGTGCCAGCAGAGTGACAGGGTTGTACGAGCAGTACTTC. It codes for CASRVTGLYEQYF.

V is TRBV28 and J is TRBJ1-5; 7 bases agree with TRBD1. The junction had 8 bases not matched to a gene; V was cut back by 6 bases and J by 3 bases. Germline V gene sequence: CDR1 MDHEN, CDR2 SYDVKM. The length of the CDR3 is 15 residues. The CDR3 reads CASSQGGSHNQPQHF. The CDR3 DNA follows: TGTGCCAGCAGCCAGGGGGGGTCCCACAATCAGCCCCAGCATTTT.

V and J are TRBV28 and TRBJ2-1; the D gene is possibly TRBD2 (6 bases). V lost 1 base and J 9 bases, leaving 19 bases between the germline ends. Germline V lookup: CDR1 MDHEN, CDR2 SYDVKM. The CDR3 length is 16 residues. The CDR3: CASSLSTPIAVGEQFF. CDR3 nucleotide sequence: TGTGCCAGCAGTTTATCGACCCCGATAGCGGTAGGTGAGCAGTTCTTC.

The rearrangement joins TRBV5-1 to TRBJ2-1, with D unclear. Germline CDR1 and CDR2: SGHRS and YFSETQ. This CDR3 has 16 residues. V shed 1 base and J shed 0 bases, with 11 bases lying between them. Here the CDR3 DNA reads TGCGCCAGCAGCTTGTATGAGCGATCCTCCTACAATGAGCAGTTCTTC. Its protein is CASSLYERSSYNEQFF.

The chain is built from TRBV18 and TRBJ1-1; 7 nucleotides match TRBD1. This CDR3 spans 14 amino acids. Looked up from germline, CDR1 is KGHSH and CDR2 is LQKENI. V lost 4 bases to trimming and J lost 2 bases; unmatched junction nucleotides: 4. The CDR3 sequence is CASSHGQANTEAFF. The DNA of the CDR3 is TGTGCCAGCTCACACGGACAGGCCAACACTGAAGCTTTCTTT.

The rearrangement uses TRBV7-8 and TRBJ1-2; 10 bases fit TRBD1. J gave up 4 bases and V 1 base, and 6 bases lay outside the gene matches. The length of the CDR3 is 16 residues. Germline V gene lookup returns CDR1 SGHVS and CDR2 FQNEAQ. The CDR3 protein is CASSLEGTGVPYGYTF. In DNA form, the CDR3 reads TGTGCCAGCAGCTTAGAAGGGACAGGGGTTCCCTATGGCTACACCTTC.

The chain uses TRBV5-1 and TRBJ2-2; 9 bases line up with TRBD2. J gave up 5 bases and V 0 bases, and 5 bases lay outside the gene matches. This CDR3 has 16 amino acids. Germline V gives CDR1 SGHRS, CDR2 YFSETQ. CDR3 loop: CASSLVSGRQTGELFF. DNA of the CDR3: TGCGCCAGCAGCTTGGTGAGCGGGAGGCAAACCGGGGAGCTGTTTTTT.

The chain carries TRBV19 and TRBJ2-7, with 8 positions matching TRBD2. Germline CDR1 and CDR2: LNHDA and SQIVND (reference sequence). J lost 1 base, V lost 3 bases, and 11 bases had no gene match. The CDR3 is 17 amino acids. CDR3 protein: CASSMIPSGLQSYEQYF. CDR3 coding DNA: TGTGCCAGTAGTATGATTCCTAGCGGGCTCCAGTCCTACGAGCAGTACTTC.